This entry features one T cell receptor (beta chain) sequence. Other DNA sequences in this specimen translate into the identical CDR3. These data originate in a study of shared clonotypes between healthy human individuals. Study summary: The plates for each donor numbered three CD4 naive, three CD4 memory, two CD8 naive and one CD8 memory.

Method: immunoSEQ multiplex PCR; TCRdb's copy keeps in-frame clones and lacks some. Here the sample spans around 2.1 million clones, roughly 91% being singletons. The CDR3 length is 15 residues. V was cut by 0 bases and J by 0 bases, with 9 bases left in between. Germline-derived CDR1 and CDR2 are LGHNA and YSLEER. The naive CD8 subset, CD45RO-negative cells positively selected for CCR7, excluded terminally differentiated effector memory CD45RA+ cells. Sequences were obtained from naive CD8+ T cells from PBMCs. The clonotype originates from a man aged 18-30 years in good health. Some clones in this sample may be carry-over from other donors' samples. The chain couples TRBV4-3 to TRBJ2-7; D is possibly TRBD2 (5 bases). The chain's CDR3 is CASSQDLGSSYEQYF. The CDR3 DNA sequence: TGCGCCAGCAGCCAAGATCTGGGGAGCTCCTACGAGCAGTACTTC.